This paragraph covers one T cell receptor beta chain sequence. Its specificity is not known. The entry originates in a study of T cell responses to AZD1222 COVID-19 vaccine. Study-wide results and caveats: Of spike-specific TCRs, nearly half reportedly target regions left unmutated in variants.

The ends were cut back, 2 bases at V and 5 bases at J, with 6 bases in the middle. Per the germline V gene, CDR1 is GTSNPN and CDR2 is SVGIG (reference sequence). The CDR3 loop spans 11 amino acids. Produced via immunoSEQ multiplex PCR; TCRdb's table is partial and in-frame only. The sample lists under 40,000 clones; 75% to 80% were seen once. The input for sequencing was peripheral blood, taken 28 days after the second AZD1222 dose. This receptor was taken from an adult who received the AZD1222 COVID-19 vaccine. The chain employs TRBV30 and TRBJ1-2; no clear D. The CDR3 sequence is CAWSRSYGYTF. The CDR3 DNA sequence: TGTGCCTGGAGTCGCAGTTATGGCTACACCTTC.